One and the same sample provided the 32 T cell receptor beta chains below, sequenced in a study of regulatory T cells in long-lasting Graves disease. The time point is: persistent/refractory GD, antithyroid drugs over 5 years with positive TRAb. Scientists built the TCR library using RNA that was extracted from PBMCs. iRepertoire HTBI primers and Arm-PCR of CDR3 regions built TCR beta libraries. TCRdb itself ran the multiplex PCR reads through MiXCR, one entry per CDR3 protein. The sample has roughly 360,000 distinct CDR3 sequences, roughly 23% seen once. This material consisted of peripheral blood mononuclear cells (PBMCs), taken when the disease was refractory, from a patient treated with antithyroid drugs. These receptors were obtained from a woman aged 40 to 50 with Graves disease.

The genes are TRBV6-1 and TRBJ2-2; D remains ambiguous. This CDR3 is 15 amino acids long. CDR1 and CDR2 (germline): MNHNS, SASEGT. V lost 6 bases and J lost 1, with 12 bases in between. CDR3: CASRRYKENTGELFF. In DNA form, the CDR3 reads TGTGCCAGCAGAAGGTACAAAGAGAACACCGGGGAGCTGTTTTTT.

The chain couples TRBV5-6 to TRBJ2-7; D is possibly TRBD1 (5 bases). Germline CDR1 is SGHDT and CDR2 is YYEEEE. The CDR3 runs 13 residues. The V end lost 4 bases, the J end lost 5 bases, and 13 bases lay between the germline ends. The chain's CDR3 is CASSVQGIHEQYF. The CDR3, as DNA: TGTGCCAGCAGCGTGCAGGGAATCCACGAGCAGTACTTC. The full variable domain, its missing parts supplied by reference TRBV5-6 and TRBJ2-7, is DAGVTQSPTHLIKTRGQQVTLRCSPKSGHDTVSWYQQALGQGPQFIFQYYEEEERQRGNFPDRFSGHQFPNYSSELNVNALLLGDSALYLCASSVQGIHEQYFGPGTRLTVT.

The genes are TRBV10-3 and TRBJ2-2; 8 bases agree with TRBD2. V shed 8 bases and J 6 bases; nucleotides not matched to a gene: 11. The CDR3 has 15 residues. Germline CDR1 and CDR2: ENHRY and SYGVKD. The chain's CDR3 is CAIGGAGGIPGELFF. The CDR3 DNA reads as TGTGCCATCGGCGGCGCGGGAGGAATCCCCGGGGAGCTGTTTTTT.

V usage is TRBV28 and J usage is TRBJ2-2; TRBD2 is a possible D gene (6 bases). Germline loops: CDR1 MDHEN, CDR2 SYDVKM. V was pared by 3 bases and J by 8 bases, with 19 bases between. The CDR3 has 16 amino acids. Here the CDR3 DNA reads TGTGCCAGCAGTTTCGGTCGGGGACTCTCAATGGGGGAGCTGTTTTTT. It encodes CASSFGRGLSMGELFF.

The chain joins TRBV20-1 to TRBJ2-7, with 12 bases identical to TRBD1. Looked up from germline, CDR1 is DFQATT and CDR2 is SNEGSKA (reference sequence). V was pared by 3 bases and J by 6 bases, with 6 bases of the junction left unmatched. The CDR3 extends over 14 amino acids. Written as DNA, the CDR3 is TGCAGTGCTAGCGACGGGACAGGGGGCGGCGAGCAGTACTTC. Translated, it gives CSASDGTGGGEQYF.

CDR3 loop: CATSRGQYLNQPQHF. The CDR3 DNA is TGTGCCACCAGCAGAGGACAGTACCTCAATCAGCCCCAGCATTTT. V usage is TRBV15 and J usage is TRBJ1-5; D might be TRBD1 (5 bases). V lost 1 base to trimming and J lost 3 bases, with 10 bases between them. Looked up from germline, CDR1 is LNHNV and CDR2 is YYDKDF (reference sequence). The CDR3 runs 15 residues.

The chain links TRBV27 to TRBJ2-5; D gene unclear. V was cut by 5 bases and J by 0 bases, with 16 bases left in between. In germline, CDR1 is MNHEY, CDR2 SMNVEV (reference sequence). The CDR3 is 16 residues long. For the CDR3, the DNA is TGTGCCAGCAGTCCACTGGGGTGGAGACACCAAGAGACCCAGTACTTC. Its protein is CASSPLGWRHQETQYF.

This clonotype was found many times. The chain employs TRBV2 and TRBJ2-3; 8 bases are a match to TRBD1. Trimming cost V 7 bases and J 4 bases; bases outside gene matches: 7. Per the germline V gene, CDR1 is SNHLY and CDR2 is FYNNEI. This CDR3 has 14 amino acids. The CDR3 loop reads CASKARGQADTQYF. Written as DNA, the CDR3 is TGTGCCAGCAAAGCCAGGGGACAGGCAGATACGCAGTATTTT.

As to this clonotype: This may come from a read error, since a much larger clone is one base off. This rearrangement joins TRBV2 to TRBJ1-4; weak D call: TRBD1 (5 bases). V was pared by 10 bases and J by 8 bases, with 20 bases between. This CDR3 contains 14 residues. Per the germline V gene, CDR1 is SNHLY and CDR2 is FYNNEI. This CDR3 reads CANSPRVGREKLFF. The CDR3 bases are TGTGCCAACAGCCCCAGGGTCGGGAGGGAAAAACTGTTTTTT.

The chain combines TRBV27 with TRBJ1-1, with TRBD1 identical over 10 bases. Germline-derived CDR1 and CDR2 are MNHEY and SMNVEV (reference sequence). The CDR3 extends over 15 amino acids. The junction had 4 bases not matched to a gene; V was cut back by 5 bases and J by 1 base. The CDR3 nucleotides read TGTGCCAGCAGTGCATGGGACAGGGGGAACACTGAAGCTTTCTTT. This encodes CASSAWDRGNTEAFF.

Many counts were recorded for this clonotype. The V and J genes are TRBV7-9 and TRBJ2-7, with no clear D. Trimming cost V 6 bases and J 2 bases, with 11 bases left between them. Per the germline V gene, CDR1 is SEHNR and CDR2 is FQNEAQ (reference sequence). This CDR3 has 13 residues. CDR3 amino acids: CASRDPYTYEQYF. DNA for the CDR3: TGTGCCAGCAGGGACCCCTATACCTACGAGCAGTACTTC. The full variable domain, in which reference TRBV7-9 and TRBJ2-7 provide the parts outside the CDR3, is DTGVSQNPRHKITKRGQNVTFRCDPISEHNRLYWYRQTLGQGPEFLTYFQNEAQLEKSRLLSDRFSAERPKGSFSTLEIQRTEQGDSAMYLCASRDPYTYEQYFGPGTRLTVT.

This clonotype was found many times. The chain uses TRBV28 and TRBJ1-5, with 7 nucleotides matching TRBD1. The V gene's germline CDR1 is MDHEN and CDR2 SYDVKM. The V and J ends lost 1 base and 1 base, in that order; junction bases with no gene match: 4. The CDR3 runs to 16 residues. This CDR3 reads CASSLLGTASNQPQHF. CDR3 coding DNA: TGTGCCAGCAGTTTATTAGGGACAGCCAGCAATCAGCCCCAGCATTTT.

The rearrangement joins TRBV4-2 to TRBJ2-7; perhaps TRBD2 as D (6 bases). This CDR3 is 16 amino acids long. Per germline, CDR1 LGHNA and CDR2 YNFKEQ. The V gene lost 0 bases and the J gene lost 5 bases, with 17 bases spanning the gap. CDR3 region: CASSQESYLAPDEQYF. CDR3 bases: TGTGCCAGCAGCCAAGAGTCCTACCTAGCGCCTGACGAGCAGTACTTC.

V usage is TRBV2 and J usage is TRBJ2-3, with 10 bases that match TRBD1. Germline assignment: CDR1 SNHLY and CDR2 FYNNEI. The CDR3 sequence is 15 residues long. V lost 4 bases, J lost 2 bases, and 3 bases stayed unmatched. CDR3 region: CASSGGQGNTDTQYF. In DNA, the CDR3 is TGTGCCAGCAGTGGGGGACAGGGGAACACAGATACGCAGTATTTT.

This clonotype was observed many times. The rearrangement joins TRBV11-2 to TRBJ2-7; D unresolved. This CDR3 has 14 residues. Trimming took 4 bases from V and 4 from J, leaving 14 bases between them. Germline V gives CDR1 SGHAT, CDR2 FQNNGV. DNA of the CDR3: TGTGCCAGCAGCTCTCTACGGGCTCCGTACGAGCAGTACTTC. Its translation is CASSSLRAPYEQYF.

Remarks on this clonotype: With a much larger clone just one base away, this may be a read error. V usage is TRBV28 and J usage is TRBJ2-7, with D hard to call. Germline-derived CDR1 and CDR2 are MDHEN and SYDVKM. The CDR3 contains 16 residues. V shed 4 bases and J shed 1 base, with 17 bases lying between them. The CDR3 region is CASSSVEPSLSYEQYF. The CDR3 DNA follows: TGTGCCAGCAGTTCAGTCGAACCCTCCTTGTCCTACGAGCAGTACTTC. Combining the CDR3 with reference TRBV28 and TRBJ2-7 gives the whole variable domain DVKVTQSSRYLVKRTGEKVFLECVQDMDHENMFWYRQDPGLGLRLIYFSYDVKMKEKGDIPEGYSVSREKKERFSLILESASTNQTSMYLCASSSVEPSLSYEQYFGPGTRLTVT.

This clonotype was observed at least ten times. The chain links TRBV11-2 to TRBJ1-5; a weak D match, TRBD1 (5 bases). V gave up 5 bases and J gave up 7 bases, with 18 bases separating them. The CDR3 consists of 15 residues. Germline values: CDR1 SGHAT, CDR2 FQNNGV. CDR3 DNA sequence: TGTGCCAGCAGCCCCGATGGGGGACGGCACCAGCCCCAGCATTTT. Translating gives CASSPDGGRHQPQHF.

This clonotype was observed at least ten times. The chain uses TRBV6-2 or TRBV6-3 and TRBJ1-1; D might be TRBD1 (5 bases). Germline V CDR1 and CDR2: MNHEY, SVGEGT. The CDR3 is 14 residues long. V lost 5 bases and J 4 bases, leaving 14 bases between the germline ends. The DNA for the CDR3 is TGTGCCAGCAGTGAACGAAGGGGCCTCACTGAAGCTTTCTTT. This gives the protein CASSERRGLTEAFF.

J is TRBJ2-2 and V is TRBV27; D may be TRBD1 or TRBD2 (6 bases each). The CDR3 runs 16 residues. Trimming left V 0 bases short and J 4 bases short, with 12 bases between. CDR1 and CDR2 (germline): MNHEY, SMNVEV (reference sequence). The CDR3 sequence: CASSLSRGAFTGELFF. The CDR3 nucleotides read TGTGCCAGCAGTTTATCAAGGGGGGCTTTCACCGGGGAGCTGTTTTTT.

V gene TRBV11-2 combines with J gene TRBJ1-6; TRBD1 aligns across 12 bases. V shed 6 bases and J 8 bases; nucleotides not matched to a gene: 8. Per germline, CDR1 SGHAT and CDR2 FQNNGV. CDR3 length: 16 residues. CDR3 nucleotides: TGTGCCAGCAGACCGGGACAGGGGGCATCGGATTCACCCCTCCACTTT. Translated: CASRPGQGASDSPLHF.

This chain joins TRBV28 and TRBJ1-5; no clear D gene. The ends were cut back, 7 bases at V and 7 bases at J, with 11 bases in the middle. Looked up from germline, CDR1 is MDHEN and CDR2 is SYDVKM. There are 12 residues in the CDR3. The CDR3 nucleotides are TGTGCCAGCAACTCCCCCCCCCAGCCCCAGCATTTT. Protein product: CASNSPPQPQHF.

At least ten counts were recorded for this clonotype. This chain uses TRBV6-5 with TRBJ2-7, with a weak D call TRBD1 (5 bases). V lost 0 bases and J lost 4, with 13 bases in between. CDR3 size: 15 residues. Per the germline V gene, CDR1 is MNHEY and CDR2 is SVGAGI. CDR3 bases: TGTGCCAGCAGTTACTCGATCGCAGGGATTTACGAGCAGTACTTC. This sequence encodes CASSYSIAGIYEQYF.

Many counts were recorded for this clonotype. The chain couples TRBV28 to TRBJ2-7; 7 positions agree with TRBD1. The trim removed 4 bases at V and 7 bases at J, leaving 10 bases unmatched. The germline V gene encodes CDR1 MDHEN and CDR2 SYDVKM. The CDR3 is made up of 14 amino acids. The CDR3 DNA reads as TGTGCCAGCAGTTCCGGACAGGCCAGGGGGGAGCAGTACTTC. Protein sequence: CASSSGQARGEQYF.

This clonotype appeared many times. This chain links TRBV2 with TRBJ1-5; D remains ambiguous. The V end was cut by 4 bases, the J end by 0 bases, with 10 bases between. Looked up from germline, CDR1 is SNHLY and CDR2 is FYNNEI. This CDR3 region has 15 residues. The CDR3 nucleotides are TGTGCCAGCAGTGGGTCCCGAAATAGCAATCAGCCCCAGCATTTT. Amino acid sequence: CASSGSRNSNQPQHF.

This chain joins TRBV20-1 and TRBJ1-5, with D unclear. V lost 1 base and J 7 bases, leaving 17 bases between the germline ends. The germline V gene has CDR1 DFQATT and CDR2 SNEGSKA (reference sequence). The CDR3 spans 15 residues. The CDR3 loop reads CSARGGTPRVQPQHF. In nucleotides, the CDR3 is TGCAGTGCTAGAGGAGGAACACCGCGAGTACAGCCCCAGCATTTT.

The chain carries TRBV5-8 and TRBJ2-6; D might be TRBD1 (5 bases). The germline V and J ends were trimmed by 4 bases and 0 bases, with 8 bases remaining between them. The CDR3 sequence is 15 residues long. Germline V gene sequence: CDR1 SGHTS, CDR2 YDEGEE. CDR3 nucleotide sequence: TGTGCCAGCAGCATGGACATCTCTGGGGCCAACGTCCTGACTTTC. Translating gives CASSMDISGANVLTF.

This chain uses TRBV2 with TRBJ2-1; 10 nucleotides align to TRBD2. Per germline, CDR1 SNHLY and CDR2 FYNNEI. The length of the CDR3 is 14 residues. V shed 5 bases, J shed 8 bases, and the junction held 6 bases outside the gene matches. The CDR3 spells CASSRGLAYDEQFF. CDR3 DNA: TGTGCCAGCAGTAGGGGACTAGCGTACGATGAGCAGTTCTTC.

The chain combines TRBV20-1 with TRBJ1-2; 9 bases fit TRBD1. The CDR3 loop spans 16 amino acids. CDR1 and CDR2 (germline): DFQATT, SNEGSKA (reference sequence). Trimming at V came to 3 bases and at J to 5 bases, leaving 13 bases not matched to a gene. The CDR3 region has the DNA TGCAGTGCTAGCTGGGACAGGGTGGTTTCTTCTTATGGCTACACCTTC. Translation: CSASWDRVVSSYGYTF.

This chain connects TRBV3-1 to TRBJ1-4; 8 bases match TRBD1. The CDR3 runs 15 residues. The V and J ends lost 1 base and 8 bases, in that order; junction bases with no gene match: 6. The germline V gene has CDR1 LGHDT and CDR2 YNNKEL (reference sequence). CDR3 sequence: CASSQAQGAGEKLFF. The CDR3, as DNA: TGTGCCAGCAGCCAAGCCCAGGGGGCGGGAGAAAAACTGTTTTTT.

The chain is built from TRBV28 and TRBJ2-3; D might be TRBD2 (5 bases). This CDR3 spans 15 amino acids. Deletions cut 3 bases from V and 1 base from J, with 11 bases between. Germline CDR1 MDHEN, CDR2 SYDVKM. CDR3 coding DNA: TGTGCCAGCAGTTTTGTGGGAGCGGGCACAGATACGCAGTATTTT. This translates into CASSFVGAGTDTQYF.

At least ten counts were recorded for this clonotype. V gene TRBV6-5 combines with J gene TRBJ1-1, with 7 bases aligning to TRBD1. The V segment lost 2 bases and the J segment 1 base; nucleotides outside the gene matches: 7. Germline loops: CDR1 MNHEY, CDR2 SVGAGI. The CDR3 is made up of 16 amino acids. The CDR3 nucleotides are TGTGCCAGCAGTTACCAGAAAAACAGGGGGAACACTGAAGCTTTCTTT. Translating it yields CASSYQKNRGNTEAFF.

This clonotype was found many times. The rearrangement uses TRBV12-3 or TRBV12-4 and TRBJ1-3, with 7 bases lining up with TRBD1. Losses at the gene ends were 6 bases for V and 0 bases for J; bases not matched to a gene: 8. This CDR3 contains 16 residues. As DNA, the CDR3 is TGTGCCAGCAGCCCAGACAGGGCCATCTCTGGAAACACCATATATTTT. As protein: CASSPDRAISGNTIYF.